These 8 T cell receptor beta chains came from one sample sequenced in a study of T cells in localized non-small cell lung cancer. Profiling relied on immunoSEQ multiplex PCR, and the TCRdb table lists in-frame clones only, not all of them. The sample yields about 30,000 clones, 85% to 90% seen once. Sequenced material: peripheral blood, taken before any cancer treatment. These receptors were collected from a female donor at least 60 years old with stage I lung adenocarcinoma.

The gene calls are TRBV7-9 and TRBJ1-5; 7 bases map to TRBD1. V lost 5 bases and J lost 12; bases outside the gene matches: 10. Germline V gene lookup returns CDR1 SEHNR and CDR2 FQNEAQ (reference sequence). The CDR3 has 13 amino acids. Here the CDR3 reads CASSIETGNNQHF. In DNA form, the CDR3 reads TGTGCCAGCAGCATAGAGACAGGGAACAACCAGCATTTT.

The CDR3 loop is CASSPNGDREFPNTEAFF. CDR3 in DNA: TGTGCCAGCAGCCCCAATGGGGACAGGGAGTTCCCGAACACTGAAGCTTTCTTT. The V and J genes are TRBV21-1 and TRBJ1-1; the table gives TRBD1 as D, unverified against the DNA. TRBV21-1 is a documented pseudogene. The CDR3 loop spans 18 amino acids.

The rearrangement joins TRBV5-4 to TRBJ2-3; 7 bases are a match to TRBD2. Per germline, CDR1 SGHNT and CDR2 YYREEE (reference sequence). J gave up 6 bases and V 0 bases, and 1 base lay outside the gene matches. The CDR3 spans 13 residues. The CDR3 here is CASSLAGGDTQYF. The CDR3 nucleotides read TGTGCCAGCAGCTTGGCCGGGGGGGATACGCAGTATTTT.

Only one count was recorded for this clone. The CDR3 is CASKDQGQGGYGYTF. CDR3 coding DNA: TGTGCCAGTAAGGATCAAGGACAGGGGGGCTATGGCTACACCTTC. The rearrangement uses TRBV19 and TRBJ1-2; 10 positions agree with TRBD1. V shed 7 bases, J shed 4 bases, and the junction held 9 bases outside the gene matches. CDR1 is LNHDA and CDR2 is SQIVND in the germline V gene (reference sequence). The CDR3 is 15 amino acids.

This chain connects TRBV10-3 to TRBJ2-1, with TRBD2 identical over 8 bases. Germline V gene sequence: CDR1 ENHRY, CDR2 SYGVKD. J was trimmed by 4 bases and V by 8 bases; bases with no gene match: 7. This CDR3 is 14 amino acids long. The CDR3 coding sequence is TGTGCCATCTCAGGACTAGCCGAATACAATGAGCAGTTCTTC. Protein sequence: CAISGLAEYNEQFF.

This chain links TRBV19 with TRBJ2-7; a possible D gene is TRBD1 (6 bases). Germline V CDR1 and CDR2: LNHDA, SQIVND (reference sequence). V was clipped by 5 bases and J by 4 bases, with 21 bases between them. The CDR3 extends over 16 amino acids. The CDR3 spells CASSPLTDGGLYEQYF. The CDR3 DNA reads TGTGCCAGTAGTCCACTGACGGATGGGGGCCTTTACGAGCAGTACTTC.

The rearrangement uses TRBV6-9 and TRBJ1-2, with a tentative D call TRBD1 (5 bases). The germline V gene has CDR1 MNHGY and CDR2 SVAAGI. V was clipped by 2 bases and J by 1 base, with 5 bases between them. This CDR3 has 13 residues. The CDR3 sequence: CASSYDSNYGYTF. The CDR3 DNA is TGTGCCAGCAGTTATGACAGTAACTATGGCTACACCTTC.

The rearrangement uses TRBV27 and TRBJ2-7; D gene ambiguous. Looked up from germline, CDR1 is MNHEY and CDR2 is SMNVEV (reference sequence). The V end was cut by 5 bases, the J end by 0 bases, with 14 bases between. The CDR3 covers 15 residues. CDR3 sequence reads: CASSRVTLNSYEQYF. CDR3 sequence (DNA): TGTGCCAGCAGTCGGGTGACCCTAAACTCCTACGAGCAGTACTTC.